This is a list of T cell receptor beta chains from one sample in a study of shared clonotypes between healthy human individuals. Only in-frame clones appear in the TCRdb table, and some are missing; sequencing was by immunoSEQ multiplex PCR. The sample lists under 2.5 million clones, 85% to 95% occurring once. Input material: naive CD4+ T cells from PBMCs. These receptors originate from a man younger than 35 in good health. Some clones in this sample may be carry-over from other donors' samples. Both conserved end residues are part of each CDR3. Each record gives: D gene, clone size, V gene, J gene, CDR3 protein, CDR3 DNA. The D gene is left open where the match is weak. Clone size is not always given. Where it is, it says once, few, many or a class for expanded clones.

.	.	TRBV18	TRBJ2-5	CASSRWGTEETQYF	TGTGCCAGCTCTCGGTGGGGGACGGAAGAGACCCAGTACTTC
.	.	TRBV5-1	TRBJ2-5	CASSSSRIQETQYF	TGCGCCAGCAGCTCCAGCCGAATCCAAGAGACCCAGTACTTC
.	.	TRBV6-6	TRBJ1-1	CASSYSGQMNTEAFF	TGTGCCAGCAGTTACTCAGGACAGATGAACACTGAAGCTTTCTTT
.	.	TRBV7-8	TRBJ1-4	CASRSTGSEKLFF	TGTGCCAGCAGGTCGACGGGAAGCGAAAAACTGTTTTTT
TRBD1	.	TRBV10-3	TRBJ2-3	CATGQGRARTDTQYF	TGTGCCACAGGACAGGGTAGGGCTCGCACAGATACGCAGTATTTT
.	.	TRBV7-2	TRBJ2-7	CASSSTFHPYEQYF	TGTGCCAGCAGCTCGACCTTTCACCCCTACGAGCAGTACTTC
.	.	TRBV7-2	TRBJ2-7	CASSLLAAIGEQYF	TGTGCCAGCAGCTTACTGGCTGCCATAGGGGAGCAGTACTTC
.	.	TRBV11-2	TRBJ2-7	CASSLAGWGSYEQYF	TGTGCCAGCAGCTTAGCTGGGTGGGGTTCCTACGAGCAGTACTTC
TRBD2	.	TRBV7-3	TRBJ2-5	CASSHGLAEQETQYF	TGTGCCAGCAGCCACGGACTAGCGGAACAAGAGACCCAGTACTTC
TRBD1	once	TRBV6-4	TRBJ2-1	CASSEDRGLYNEQFF	TGTGCCAGCAGTGAGGACAGGGGTCTTTACAATGAGCAGTTCTTC
.	.	TRBV5-6	TRBJ1-6	CASSLASGASSYNSPLHF	TGTGCCAGCAGCTTAGCCTCAGGGGCAAGCTCCTATAATTCACCCCTCCACTTT
TRBD2	.	TRBV2	TRBJ2-7	CASSLRTSGRAYEQYF	TGTGCCAGCAGTCTTCGGACTAGCGGGAGGGCCTACGAGCAGTACTTC
TRBD1	.	TRBV5-1	TRBJ1-1	CASSYTGTGGGVTEAFF	TGCGCCAGCAGCTATACCGGGACAGGGGGCGGTGTGACTGAAGCTTTCTTT
.	.	TRBV27	TRBJ2-3	CASSLLGVPDTQYF	TGTGCCAGCAGTTTATTGGGGGTGCCAGATACGCAGTATTTT
.	.	TRBV5-1	TRBJ2-3	CASVREQGSDTQYF	TGCGCCAGCGTACGGGAACAGGGTTCTGATACGCAGTATTTT
.	.	TRBV11-2	TRBJ1-3	CASSFLRVHGVSGNTIYF	TGTGCCAGCAGCTTCTTAAGAGTACACGGGGTCTCTGGAAACACCATATATTTT
.	.	TRBV7-7	TRBJ2-2	CASSAGNRDTGELFF	TGTGCCAGCAGCGCTGGGAACAGGGACACCGGGGAGCTGTTTTTT
.	.	TRBV7-9	TRBJ2-7	CASSSSEEQYF	TGTGCCAGCAGCTCCAGTGAAGAGCAGTACTTC
.	.	TRBV7-9	TRBJ1-5	CASSLGLYQPQHF	TGTGCCAGCAGCTTAGGTCTGTATCAGCCCCAGCATTTT
.	.	TRBV19	TRBJ1-1	CASSIGDTNTEAFF	TGTGCCAGTAGTATAGGGGACACGAACACTGAAGCTTTCTTT
.	.	TRBV28	TRBJ1-1	CASTLPQNTEAFF	TGTGCCAGCACCCTACCCCAGAACACTGAAGCTTTCTTT
.	.	TRBV7-9	TRBJ1-1	CASMNGGVRATEAFF	TGTGCCAGCATGAACGGGGGCGTCCGGGCCACTGAAGCTTTCTTT
.	.	TRBV11-2	TRBJ2-1	CASSFAAGNLVDEQFF	TGTGCCAGCAGCTTCGCAGCGGGCAACCTGGTGGATGAGCAGTTCTTC
.	once	TRBV5-5	TRBJ1-2	CASSVGPNYGYTF	TGTGCCAGCAGCGTAGGACCTAACTATGGCTACACCTTC
.	once	TRBV27	TRBJ1-4	CASSKSSWGREKLFF	TGTGCCAGCAGCAAGTCAAGCTGGGGGAGAGAAAAACTGTTTTTT
TRBD1	.	TRBV28	TRBJ1-2	CASSLPDRGDGYTF	TGTGCCAGCAGTTTGCCCGACAGGGGGGATGGCTACACCTTC
.	.	TRBV7-9	TRBJ2-3	CASSRTKDSTDTQYF	TGTGCCAGCAGCCGAACTAAGGATAGCACAGATACGCAGTATTTT
.	few	TRBV6-5	TRBJ2-7	CASSNTYEQYF	TGTGCCAGCAGTAACACCTACGAGCAGTACTTC
.	.	TRBV29-1	TRBJ2-3	CSVSESDTQYF	TGCAGCGTCTCCGAATCAGATACGCAGTATTTT
.	.	TRBV9	TRBJ2-3	CASSKSSRTDTQYF	TGTGCCAGCAGTAAATCTAGCCGTACAGATACGCAGTATTTT
.	.	TRBV18	TRBJ1-1	CASSPPQGTNTEAFF	TGTGCCAGCTCACCACCCCAGGGAACGAACACTGAAGCTTTCTTT
.	.	TRBV6-5	TRBJ1-2	CASSSPVLGANYGYTF	TGTGCCAGCAGTTCCCCGGTTCTAGGTGCTAACTATGGCTACACCTTC
.	once	TRBV27	TRBJ2-3	CASSYDSSTDTQYF	TGTGCCAGCAGTTATGACTCTAGCACAGATACGCAGTATTTT
TRBD1	few	TRBV6-5	TRBJ1-1	CASTTGGMNTEAFF	TGTGCCAGCACCACAGGGGGCATGAACACTGAAGCTTTCTTT
.	.	TRBV6-5	TRBJ1-1	CASSYLTRNTEAFF	TGTGCCAGCAGTTACCTCACACGGAACACTGAAGCTTTCTTT
.	.	TRBV6-5	TRBJ2-7	CASSPYGLSYEQYF	TGTGCCAGCAGCCCCTATGGCCTCTCCTACGAGCAGTACTTC
.	.	TRBV28	TRBJ2-7	CASTLGQAHEQYF	TGTGCCAGCACACTAGGACAAGCCCACGAGCAGTACTTC
.	.	TRBV2	TRBJ2-2	CASSQNTGELFF	TGTGCCAGCAGTCAGAACACCGGGGAGCTGTTTTTT
TRBD2	.	TRBV10-3	TRBJ2-1	CATLIAGGRNEQFF	TGTGCCACCCTTATAGCGGGAGGGAGGAATGAGCAGTTCTTC
TRBD2	.	TRBV18	TRBJ2-1	CASSPGSGRGNEQFF	TGTGCCAGCTCACCCGGGAGCGGGAGAGGGAATGAGCAGTTCTTC
.	.	TRBV5-4	TRBJ2-3	CASSLEPSTDTQYF	TGTGCCAGCAGCTTGGAACCGAGCACAGATACGCAGTATTTT
.	.	TRBV2	TRBJ1-2	CASSDRSYGYTF	TGTGCCAGCAGTGACCGTAGCTATGGCTACACCTTC
TRBD2	.	TRBV7-9	TRBJ2-2	CASSLVRSGRPTSGELFF	TGTGCCAGTAGCTTAGTCCGTAGCGGGAGACCCACGAGCGGGGAGCTGTTTTTT
.	.	TRBV7-6	TRBJ2-3	CASSLRRRDTDTQYF	TGTGCCAGCAGCTTAAGACGGCGTGACACAGATACGCAGTATTTT
.	.	TRBV7-2	TRBJ2-7	CASSLAARALGEQYF	TGTGCCAGCAGCTTAGCGGCCAGGGCTCTTGGGGAGCAGTACTTC
.	.	TRBV28	TRBJ1-4	CASSPNRDRRNEKLFF	TGTGCCAGCAGCCCAAACCGAGACAGAAGAAATGAAAAACTGTTTTTT
TRBD2	.	TRBV19	TRBJ2-1	CASRRAGSSYNEQFF	TGTGCCAGTAGGAGAGCGGGGAGCTCCTACAATGAGCAGTTCTTC
.	.	TRBV28	TRBJ2-7	CASSLAPPGYEQYF	TGTGCCAGCAGTTTAGCACCCCCAGGGTACGAGCAGTACTTC
TRBD2	once	TRBV5-4	TRBJ2-5	CASSLGTSGSGSEETQYF	TGTGCCAGCAGCTTGGGAACTAGCGGGAGCGGCTCAGAAGAGACCCAGTACTTC
.	.	TRBV7-2	TRBJ2-7	CASSHDSHEQYF	TGTGCCAGCAGCCATGACAGTCACGAGCAGTACTTC
TRBD1	.	TRBV5-8	TRBJ2-7	CASRALGTGTYEQYF	TGTGCCAGCAGAGCCTTAGGGACAGGGACCTACGAGCAGTACTTC
TRBD1	.	TRBV5-1	TRBJ2-7	CASAINTGTDAYEQYF	TGCGCCAGCGCAATAAATACCGGGACAGACGCCTACGAGCAGTACTTC
TRBD2	.	TRBV11-2	TRBJ2-7	CASSLVRGTSIYEQYF	TGTGCCAGCAGCTTAGTTCGTGGGACTAGCATCTACGAGCAGTACTTC
TRBD2	.	TRBV9	TRBJ2-5	CASSITGGVQETQYF	TGTGCCAGCAGCATAACTGGGGGGGTCCAAGAGACCCAGTACTTC
.	.	TRBV5-1	TRBJ1-4	CASSGAWGQNEKLFF	TGCGCCAGCAGCGGTGCTTGGGGGCAGAATGAAAAACTGTTTTTT
TRBD2	.	TRBV7-2	TRBJ2-3	CASSLASGSALYTQYF	TGTGCCAGCAGCTTAGCGAGCGGGAGCGCCCTCTATACGCAGTATTTT
TRBD1	.	TRBV15	TRBJ1-1	CATVRGPSNTEAFF	TGTGCCACCGTCAGGGGGCCCTCGAACACTGAAGCTTTCTTT
.	once	TRBV28	TRBJ1-2	CASSSLRGVYGYTF	TGTGCCAGCAGCTCACTTAGGGGGGTCTATGGCTACACCTTC
.	.	TRBV7-2	TRBJ2-7	CASSLGRLGEQYF	TGTGCCAGCAGCTTAGGTCGCCTCGGCGAGCAGTACTTC
.	.	TRBV27	TRBJ1-2	CASSLQGLNYGYTF	TGTGCCAGCAGTTTACAGGGGTTGAACTATGGCTACACCTTC